This entry describes one TCR beta chain. Its antigen is unknown. The sample originates from a study of T-cell reconstitution after alpha-beta-depleted transplantation in children. The CDR3 consists of 16 residues. Germline V lookup: CDR1 DFQATT, CDR2 SNEGSKA (reference sequence). J gave up 6 bases and V 1 base, and 8 bases lay outside the gene matches. Library preparation (for TCRbeta) was performed with unique molecular identifiers. Using its own MiXCR run on the PCR reads, TCRdb lists one record per CDR3 protein. The repertoire includes about 300,000 distinct CDR3 sequences, 9.5% to 13% of them detected once, and approximately 7.6% sits in the top ten. Findings of the study overall: Diversity and T-cell counts at one year after transplant derived mostly from new T cells.

This chain connects TRBV20-1 to TRBJ1-5; 11 nucleotides align to TRBD1. The receptor's source is a boy in the first two years of life with acute myeloid leukemia, due to receive a stem cell transplant. The sample was PBMCs, taken before TCRalphabeta/CD19-depleted stem cell transplant. Written as DNA, the CDR3 is TGCAGTGCTAGAGTGGTTGGACAGGGGGCGAGTCAGCCCCAGCATTTT. It yields the protein CSARVVGQGASQPQHF.